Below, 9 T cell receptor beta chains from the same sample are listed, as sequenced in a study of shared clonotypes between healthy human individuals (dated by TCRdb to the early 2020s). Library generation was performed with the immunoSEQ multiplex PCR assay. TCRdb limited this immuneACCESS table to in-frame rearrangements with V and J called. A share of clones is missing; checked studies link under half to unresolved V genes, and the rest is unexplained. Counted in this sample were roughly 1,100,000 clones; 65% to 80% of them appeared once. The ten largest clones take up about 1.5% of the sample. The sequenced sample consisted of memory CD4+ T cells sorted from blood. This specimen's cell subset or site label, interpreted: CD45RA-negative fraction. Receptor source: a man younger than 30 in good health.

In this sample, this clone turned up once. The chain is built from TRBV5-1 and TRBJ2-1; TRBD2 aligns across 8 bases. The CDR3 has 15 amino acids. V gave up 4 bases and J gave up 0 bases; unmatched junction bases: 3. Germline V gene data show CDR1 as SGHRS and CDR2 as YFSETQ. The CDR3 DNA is TGCGCCAGCAGCGACAGCGGGAGCTCCTACAATGAGCAGTTCTTC. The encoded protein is CASSDSGSSYNEQFF.

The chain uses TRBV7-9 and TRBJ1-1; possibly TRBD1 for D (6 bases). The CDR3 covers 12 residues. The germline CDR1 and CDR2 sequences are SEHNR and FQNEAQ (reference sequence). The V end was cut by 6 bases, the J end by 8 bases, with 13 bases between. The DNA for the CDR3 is TGTGCCAGCAGTAGGGGGACCAACGAAGCTTTCTTT. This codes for CASSRGTNEAFF.

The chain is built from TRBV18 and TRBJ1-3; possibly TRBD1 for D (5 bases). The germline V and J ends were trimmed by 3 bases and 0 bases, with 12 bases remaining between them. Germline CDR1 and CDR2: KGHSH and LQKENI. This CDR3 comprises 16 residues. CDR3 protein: CASSPISDSSGNTIYF. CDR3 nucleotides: TGTGCCAGCTCACCTATTTCCGACAGCTCTGGAAACACCATATATTTT.

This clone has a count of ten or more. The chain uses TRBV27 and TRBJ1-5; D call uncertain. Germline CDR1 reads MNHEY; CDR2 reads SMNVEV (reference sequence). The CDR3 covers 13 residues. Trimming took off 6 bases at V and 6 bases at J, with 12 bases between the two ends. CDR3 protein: CASRAYTGQPQHF. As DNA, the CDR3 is TGTGCCAGCAGGGCCTACACGGGTCAGCCCCAGCATTTT.

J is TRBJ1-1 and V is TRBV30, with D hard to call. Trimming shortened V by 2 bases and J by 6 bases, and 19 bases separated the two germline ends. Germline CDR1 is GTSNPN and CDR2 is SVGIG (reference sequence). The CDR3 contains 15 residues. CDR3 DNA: TGTGCCTGGAGTAAGTTGTCTAGGGTTGTCCCTGAAGCTTTCTTT. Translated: CAWSKLSRVVPEAFF.

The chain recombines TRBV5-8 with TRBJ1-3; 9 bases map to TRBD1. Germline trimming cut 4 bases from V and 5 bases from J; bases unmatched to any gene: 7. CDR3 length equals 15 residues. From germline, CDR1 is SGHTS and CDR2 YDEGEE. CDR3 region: CASSKGDRARNTIYF. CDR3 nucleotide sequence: TGTGCCAGCAGCAAGGGGGACAGGGCCAGAAACACCATATATTTT.

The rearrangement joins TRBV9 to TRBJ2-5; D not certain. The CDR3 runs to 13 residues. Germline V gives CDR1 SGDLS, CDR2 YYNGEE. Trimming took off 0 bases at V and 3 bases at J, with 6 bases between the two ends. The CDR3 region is CASSVGREETQYF. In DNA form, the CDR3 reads TGTGCCAGCAGCGTAGGAAGGGAAGAGACCCAGTACTTC.

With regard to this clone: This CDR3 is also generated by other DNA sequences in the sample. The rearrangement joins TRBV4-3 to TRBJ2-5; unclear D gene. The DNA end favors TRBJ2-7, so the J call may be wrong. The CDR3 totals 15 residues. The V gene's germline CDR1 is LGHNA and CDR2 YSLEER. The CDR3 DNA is TGCGCCAGCAGCCAAGATTTGGCCGGGCTCTACGAGCAGTACTTC. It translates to CASSQDLAGLYEQYF.

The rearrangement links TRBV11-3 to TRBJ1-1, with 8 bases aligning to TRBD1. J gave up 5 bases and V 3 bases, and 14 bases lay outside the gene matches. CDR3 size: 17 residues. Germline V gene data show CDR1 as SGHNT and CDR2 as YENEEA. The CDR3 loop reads CASSFSGTTGVGTEAFF. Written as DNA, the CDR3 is TGTGCCAGCAGCTTTAGTGGAACGACAGGGGTAGGGACTGAAGCTTTCTTT.